This passage covers 28 T cell receptor beta chains from one sample sequenced in a study of blood T cells in healthy people across ages. Together with a sample-barcoded 5' primer, a J-beta primer mix was included in a second PCR lasting about 7 to 12 cycles. TCRdb recomputed calls from the 5' RACE reads with MiXCR, one row per CDR3 protein. The sample lists some 880,000 distinct CDR3 sequences; 36% were seen once. Sequences were obtained from blood. These receptors were taken from a man younger than 35 in good health.

There are a few counts of this clonotype. V is TRBV29-1 and J is TRBJ1-2, with 10 bases aligning to TRBD1. The V segment lost 8 bases and the J segment 4 bases; nucleotides outside the gene matches: 4. CDR3 length: 12 residues. The germline V gene has CDR1 SQVTM and CDR2 ANQGSEA. CDR3 DNA sequence: TGCAGCTCCCGACAGGGGGCCTATGGCTACACCTTC. As protein: CSSRQGAYGYTF.

This clonotype was observed a few times. The chain carries TRBV4-2 and TRBJ2-5, with 12 bases lining up with TRBD2. J was trimmed by 3 bases and V by 1 base; bases with no gene match: 6. CDR3 length: 17 residues. CDR1 and CDR2 from the germline V gene are LGHNA and YNFKEQ. In DNA form, the CDR3 reads TGTGCCAGCAGCCAAGGGGCGCTAGCGGGGGGGAAAGAGACCCAGTACTTC. It translates to CASSQGALAGGKETQYF.

This clonotype was observed a few times. This chain joins TRBV12-3 or TRBV12-4 and TRBJ1-1; possible D gene TRBD1, 6 bases. The CDR3 totals 14 residues. Trimming left V 1 base short and J 1 base short, with 7 bases between. The CDR3 reads CASSLVQGNTEAFF. For the CDR3, the DNA is TGTGCCAGCAGTTTAGTACAGGGGAACACTGAAGCTTTCTTT.

This clonotype was seen a handful of times. V and J are TRBV7-8 and TRBJ2-5, with TRBD1 as a possible D gene (6 bases). Trimming took 4 bases from V and 7 from J, leaving 16 bases between them. Germline V lookup: CDR1 SGHVS, CDR2 FQNEAQ. The CDR3 is 14 amino acids. Written as DNA, the CDR3 is TGTGCCAGCAGCTCCACAGGGTCCTTTAGGACCCAGTACTTC. Its translation is CASSSTGSFRTQYF.

This clonotype has just one count. The chain has TRBV11-2 and TRBJ1-1; 8 bases map to TRBD1. V lost 0 bases to trimming and J lost 0 bases; unmatched junction nucleotides: 6. In germline, CDR1 is SGHAT, CDR2 FQNNGV. The CDR3 runs 17 residues. In nucleotides, the CDR3 is TGTGCCAGCAGCTTAGACCCTCGGACAGGGATGAACACTGAAGCTTTCTTT. Residues: CASSLDPRTGMNTEAFF.

The chain combines TRBV7-2 with TRBJ1-5; TRBD1 might be the D (6 bases). V gave up 8 bases and J gave up 4 bases, with 15 bases separating them. This CDR3 has 14 residues. The germline V gene has CDR1 SGHTA and CDR2 FQGNSA. The CDR3 loop is CASSNAGVNQPQHF. Written as DNA, the CDR3 is TGTGCCAGCTCAAATGCAGGGGTGAATCAGCCCCAGCATTTT.

The rearrangement joins TRBV7-6 to TRBJ2-5; D is ambiguous. This CDR3 is built from 13 residues. Germline CDR1 is SGHVS and CDR2 is FNYEAQ. Trimming took 4 bases from V and 5 from J, leaving 11 bases between them. CDR3 residues: CASSSLREETQYF. The CDR3 bases are TGTGCCAGCAGCTCCCTCCGAGAGGAGACCCAGTACTTC.

The rearrangement uses TRBV29-1 and TRBJ2-1, with 8 bases aligning to TRBD2. Germline V gene lookup returns CDR1 SQVTM and CDR2 ANQGSEA. CDR3 length equals 14 residues. After removal of 7 bases from V and 4 bases from J, the junction contained 9 bases not matched to a gene. In DNA, the CDR3 is TGCAGCGCCCAGACCGGGGGGGCTTACAATGAGCAGTTCTTC. It encodes CSAQTGGAYNEQFF.

The chain combines TRBV20-1 with TRBJ1-3, with no clear D. Trimming removed 7 bases at V and 4 bases at J, with 8 bases between. Germline assignment: CDR1 DFQATT and CDR2 SNEGSKA (reference sequence). CDR3 length equals 11 residues. The CDR3 here is CSGVKGNTIYF. CDR3 sequence (DNA): TGCAGTGGAGTCAAGGGAAACACCATATATTTT.

The chain has TRBV4-1 and TRBJ2-6; tentatively, D is TRBD2 (5 bases). Germline-derived CDR1 and CDR2 are MGHRA and YSYEKL. Trimming took 4 bases from V and 4 from J, leaving 17 bases between them. The CDR3 is 17 residues long. CDR3 DNA sequence: TGCGCCAGCAGCCGTCGGACTCTCGAGGCGGGGGCCAACGTCCTGACTTTC. Encoded protein: CASSRRTLEAGANVLTF.

V gene TRBV27 combines with J gene TRBJ1-1; 9 bases align to TRBD1. The CDR3 runs 15 residues. V was pared by 5 bases and J by 5 bases, with 9 bases of the junction left unmatched. Per germline, CDR1 MNHEY and CDR2 SMNVEV (reference sequence). The CDR3 loop is CASSPRTGERTEAFF. CDR3 bases: TGTGCCAGCAGTCCGAGGACAGGGGAAAGGACTGAAGCTTTCTTT.

This clonotype occurred many times. V gene TRBV20-1 combines with J gene TRBJ2-3, with 7 bases matching TRBD2. Germline CDR1 reads DFQATT; CDR2 reads SNEGSKA (reference sequence). The CDR3 covers 16 residues. Losses at the gene ends were 2 bases for V and 6 bases for J; bases not matched to a gene: 14. CDR3 residues: CSARSPGLPPRDTQYF. CDR3 sequence (DNA): TGCAGTGCTAGAAGCCCGGGACTACCGCCCCGCGATACGCAGTATTTT.

V usage is TRBV28 and J usage is TRBJ2-1; 14 nucleotides align to TRBD2. Trimming removed 7 bases from V and 8 bases from J; junction bases left unmatched: 10. The CDR3 has 16 amino acids. Looked up from germline, CDR1 is MDHEN and CDR2 is SYDVKM. The chain's CDR3 is CASTARLAGGRDEQFF. CDR3 DNA sequence: TGTGCCAGCACGGCCAGACTAGCGGGAGGGCGGGATGAGCAGTTCTTC.

The V call is TRBV6-2 or TRBV6-3, the J call TRBJ2-5; 10 positions agree with TRBD2. The CDR3 contains 16 residues. The V segment lost 10 bases and the J segment 5 bases; nucleotides outside the gene matches: 16. Germline lookup yields CDR1 MNHEY and CDR2 SVGEGT. The CDR3: CAIEGVASGSMETQYF. The CDR3 coding sequence is TGTGCCATCGAGGGGGTCGCTAGCGGGAGTATGGAGACCCAGTACTTC.

V and J are TRBV27 and TRBJ2-7, with D possibly being TRBD2 (5 bases). Germline assignment: CDR1 MNHEY and CDR2 SMNVEV (reference sequence). Trimming shortened V by 6 bases and J by 7 bases, and 22 bases separated the two germline ends. This CDR3 is built from 15 residues. This CDR3 reads CASRADSLNHNEQYF. The DNA of the CDR3 is TGTGCCAGCAGGGCGGACTCCCTCAATCACAATGAGCAGTACTTC.

This clonotype was detected only a few times. The chain has TRBV5-1 and TRBJ1-2, with D tentatively TRBD1 (5 bases). Germline loops: CDR1 SGHRS, CDR2 YFSETQ. This CDR3 has 14 residues. Deletions cut 4 bases from V and 7 bases from J, with 17 bases between. The CDR3 spells CASSPQGQVGGYTF. CDR3 coding DNA: TGCGCCAGCAGCCCGCAGGGTCAAGTCGGTGGCTACACCTTC.

CDR3: CASSLGQAIEAFF. CDR3 in DNA: TGTGCCAGCAGCCTGGGACAGGCGATTGAAGCTTTCTTT. The gene calls are TRBV5-6 and TRBJ1-1; TRBD1 matches at 8 bases. In germline, CDR1 is SGHDT, CDR2 YYEEEE. The CDR3 totals 13 residues. V lost 4 bases and J lost 7; bases outside the gene matches: 6.

V is TRBV29-1 and J is TRBJ2-1; the match to TRBD2 covers 7 bases. CDR3 length: 21 amino acids. The V and J ends lost 4 bases and 0 bases, in that order; junction bases with no gene match: 24. Germline-derived CDR1 and CDR2 are SQVTM and ANQGSEA. The DNA of the CDR3 is TGCAGCGTTGTGGGGGTTGGGGGAGGGGAATATGCTAAGAGCTCCTACAATGAGCAGTTCTTC. As protein: CSVVGVGGGEYAKSSYNEQFF.

Of note for this clonotype: A read error may account for a junction end that differs from germline. This sequence joins TRBV7-9 and TRBJ2-1, with D possibly called TRBD1 or TRBD2 (6 bases each). The CDR3 loop spans 16 amino acids. Per germline, CDR1 SEHNR and CDR2 FQNEAQ (reference sequence). The CDR3 DNA reads TGTGCCAGCAGCCCAGGGAGAGGGGGACTCTACGATGAGCAGTTCTTC. Encoded protein: CASSPGRGGLYDEQFF.

In this sample, this clonotype turned up many times. The chain joins TRBV20-1 to TRBJ1-2, with 10 bases that match TRBD1. V was clipped by 3 bases and J by 7 bases; unmatched bases: 8. Per the germline V gene, CDR1 is DFQATT and CDR2 is SNEGSKA (reference sequence). The CDR3 has 14 residues. The CDR3 protein is CSARGTGVTGGYTF. Here the CDR3 DNA reads TGCAGTGCTAGGGGGACAGGGGTTACAGGTGGCTACACCTTC.

The rearrangement joins TRBV7-2 to TRBJ1-6, with 9 bases identical to TRBD1. The length of the CDR3 is 14 residues. CDR1 is SGHTA and CDR2 is FQGNSA in the germline V gene. The CDR3 spells CAYRDRVVNSPLHF. The CDR3, as DNA: TGTGCGTACCGGGACAGGGTGGTTAATTCACCCCTCCACTTT.

V usage is TRBV6-1 and J usage is TRBJ2-7, with D hard to call. CDR1 is MNHNS and CDR2 is SASEGT in the germline V gene. CDR3 length equals 11 residues. Trimming stripped 10 bases from V and 3 bases from J, with 10 bases between. CDR3 residues: CATHSHYEQYF. The CDR3 DNA reads TGTGCCACCCACTCCCACTACGAGCAGTACTTC.

This clonotype occurred a few times. The chain employs TRBV2 and TRBJ1-2, with D possibly being TRBD1 (5 bases). The germline V gene encodes CDR1 SNHLY and CDR2 FYNNEI. The CDR3 totals 14 residues. V gave up 7 bases and J gave up 5 bases, with 17 bases separating them. The CDR3 coding sequence is TGTGCCAGCACCTCTAAGAGGGGATCTTATGGCTACACCTTC. As protein: CASTSKRGSYGYTF.

The rearrangement uses TRBV4-1 and TRBJ2-1; TRBD2 aligns across 9 bases. The CDR3 runs to 16 residues. Looked up from germline, CDR1 is MGHRA and CDR2 is YSYEKL. Germline trimming cut 4 bases from V and 3 bases from J; bases unmatched to any gene: 7. The DNA of the CDR3 is TGCGCCAGCAGCCGAAGTCCGACTAGCGGCTACAATGAGCAGTTCTTC. Translating gives CASSRSPTSGYNEQFF.

The table lists this clonotype with many counts. The chain employs TRBV9 and TRBJ2-3; D might be TRBD2 (7 bases). The CDR3 runs 17 residues. Germline CDR1 reads SGDLS; CDR2 reads YYNGEE. V lost 0 bases and J 6 bases, leaving 20 bases between the germline ends. The CDR3 sequence: CASSVAGGAHLGDTQYF. Written as DNA, the CDR3 is TGTGCCAGCAGCGTAGCTGGGGGGGCTCATCTAGGGGATACGCAGTATTTT. The variable domain in full, with the rest retrieved from reference TRBV9 and TRBJ2-3, is DSGVTQTPKHLITATGQRVTLRCSPRSGDLSVYWYQQSLDQGLQFLIQYYNGEERAKGNILERFSAQQFPDLHSELNLSSLELGDSALYFCASSVAGGAHLGDTQYFGPGTRLTVL.

This chain uses TRBV2 with TRBJ2-1, with TRBD1 matching 10 bases. The CDR3 covers 14 residues. V dropped 7 bases and J dropped 7; count of bases not matched to a gene: 7. Per germline, CDR1 SNHLY and CDR2 FYNNEI. CDR3 nucleotide sequence: TGTGCCAGCAAAGACCGGGACAGGGGAAATGAGCAGTTCTTC. Its protein is CASKDRDRGNEQFF.

CDR3 loop: CASSQYRNTPDTQYF. CDR3 coding DNA: TGTGCCAGCAGCCAATACAGGAACACCCCAGATACGCAGTATTTT. The chain joins TRBV3-1 to TRBJ2-3; D is possibly TRBD1 (5 bases). CDR1 and CDR2 (germline): LGHDT, YNNKEL (reference sequence). V lost 2 bases and J lost 4, with 13 bases in between. This CDR3 is built from 15 residues.

This clonotype was detected ten times or more. The rearrangement uses TRBV7-2 and TRBJ2-3; 7 bases are a match to TRBD1. Per the germline V gene, CDR1 is SGHTA and CDR2 is FQGNSA. With V trimmed by 4 bases and J by 0 bases, 7 bases remained unmatched. CDR3 size: 16 residues. The CDR3 DNA is TGTGCCAGCAGCTCACGGACAGGACCTAGCACAGATACGCAGTATTTT. Encoded protein: CASSSRTGPSTDTQYF.